The 5 T cell receptor gamma chains listed next were all sequenced from one sample in a study of Vδ1+ human thymocytes. Study-wide points: Highly polyclonal TRG and TRD repertoires with Gaussian CDR3 length distributions appeared in thymus.

The template was reverse-transcribed extracted RNA. Multiplex PCR used pooled V-gene forward primers and a constant-region reverse primer to amplify CDR3s. TCRdb redid clone calling on the multiplex PCR reads using CATT. The sample holds tens of thousands of gamma-chain clones, roughly 13% seen once. These receptors' targets are unknown. The sequenced sample consisted of Vdelta1+ gamma-delta thymocytes from the thymus. Described subset: FACS-sorted CD3+ TCRalphabeta- TCRVdelta1+ TCRVdelta2- thymocytes. All receptors derive from a child younger than two who had congenital heart surgery.

This clone was observed a few times. V is TRGV4 and J is TRGJP. Trimming cost V 9 bases and J 7 bases; bases outside gene matches: 0. From germline, CDR1 is EGSTGY and CDR2 YDSYTSSV. The CDR3 length is 12 residues. CDR3 residues: CATELGKKIKVF. The CDR3 bases are TGTGCCACCGAGTTGGGCAAAAAAATCAAGGTATTT.

This clone was seen more than once but under ten times. The V call is TRGV8, the J call TRGJ1 or TRGJ2. The CDR3 runs to 13 residues. V lost 5 bases and J lost 2; bases outside the gene matches: 6. Looked up from germline, CDR1 is VENAVY and CDR2 is YDSYNSRV. CDR3 loop: CATWAIHYYKKLF. CDR3 in DNA: TGTGCCACCTGGGCAATCCATTATTATAAGAAACTCTTT.

This clone is labeled as medium-sized (0.01 to 0.1%). This chain uses TRGV8 with TRGJ1 or TRGJ2. The J segment lost 5 bases and the V segment lost 2 bases, leaving 3 bases of the junction unmatched. The germline gives CDR1 VENAVY, CDR2 YDSYNSRV. This CDR3 has 12 amino acids. The CDR3 sequence is CATWDMNYKKLF. CDR3 sequence (DNA): TGTGCCACCTGGGATATGAATTATAAGAAACTCTTT.

This clone was counted only a few times. The V call is TRGV9, the J call TRGJ1 or TRGJ2. CDR1 and CDR2 (germline): GITISATS, ISYDGTV (reference sequence). The CDR3 is 15 residues long. J gave up 3 bases and V 2 bases, and 10 bases lay outside the gene matches. CDR3 sequence reads: CALWEATDTYYKKLF. In DNA form, the CDR3 reads TGTGCCTTGTGGGAGGCCACAGATACTTATTATAAGAAACTCTTT.

Notes on this clone: Other nucleotide sequences from this sample produce the same CDR3. The chain uses TRGV9 and TRGJ1 or TRGJ2. V trimming: 0 bases; J trimming: 4 bases; junction bases outside the gene matches: 3. The CDR3 extends over 13 amino acids. Germline loops: CDR1 GITISATS, CDR2 ISYDGTV (reference sequence). As DNA, the CDR3 is TGTGCCTTGTGGGAGGTGTTGTATTATAAGAAACTCTTT. Its translation is CALWEVLYYKKLF.